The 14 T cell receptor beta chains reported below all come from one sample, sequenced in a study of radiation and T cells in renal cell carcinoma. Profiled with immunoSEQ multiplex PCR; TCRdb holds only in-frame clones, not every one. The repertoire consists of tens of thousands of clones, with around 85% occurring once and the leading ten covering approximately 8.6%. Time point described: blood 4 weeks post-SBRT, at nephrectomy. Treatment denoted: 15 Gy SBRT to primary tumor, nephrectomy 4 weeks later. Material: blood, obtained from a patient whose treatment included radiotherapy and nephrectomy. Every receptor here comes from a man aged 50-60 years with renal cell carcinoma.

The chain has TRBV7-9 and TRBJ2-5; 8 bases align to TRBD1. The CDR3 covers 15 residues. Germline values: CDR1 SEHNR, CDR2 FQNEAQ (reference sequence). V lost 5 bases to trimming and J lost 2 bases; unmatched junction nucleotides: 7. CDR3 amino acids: CASSPTGDLQETQYF. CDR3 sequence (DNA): TGTGCCAGCAGCCCGACAGGGGATCTACAAGAGACCCAGTACTTC. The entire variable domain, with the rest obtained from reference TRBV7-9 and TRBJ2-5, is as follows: DTGVSQNPRHKITKRGQNVTFRCDPISEHNRLYWYRQTLGQGPEFLTYFQNEAQLEKSRLLSDRFSAERPKGSFSTLEIQRTEQGDSAMYLCASSPTGDLQETQYFGPGTRLLVL.

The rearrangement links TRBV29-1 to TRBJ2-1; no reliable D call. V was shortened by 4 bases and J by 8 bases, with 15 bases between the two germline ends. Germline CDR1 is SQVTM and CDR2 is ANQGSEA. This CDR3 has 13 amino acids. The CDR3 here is CSVGLRVSDEQFF. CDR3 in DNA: TGCAGCGTTGGTCTCCGAGTAAGCGATGAGCAGTTCTTC.

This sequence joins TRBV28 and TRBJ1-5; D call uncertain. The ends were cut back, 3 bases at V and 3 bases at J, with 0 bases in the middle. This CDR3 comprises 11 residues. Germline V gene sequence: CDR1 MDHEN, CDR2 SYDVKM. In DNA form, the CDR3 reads TGTGCCAGCAGTTTCAATCAGCCCCAGCATTTT. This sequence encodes CASSFNQPQHF.

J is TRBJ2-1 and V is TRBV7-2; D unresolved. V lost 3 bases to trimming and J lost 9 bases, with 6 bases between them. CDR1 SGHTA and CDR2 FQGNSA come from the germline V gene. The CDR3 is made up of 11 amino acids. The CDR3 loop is CASSFYSEQFF. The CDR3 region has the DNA TGTGCCAGCAGCTTTTATTCTGAGCAGTTCTTC.

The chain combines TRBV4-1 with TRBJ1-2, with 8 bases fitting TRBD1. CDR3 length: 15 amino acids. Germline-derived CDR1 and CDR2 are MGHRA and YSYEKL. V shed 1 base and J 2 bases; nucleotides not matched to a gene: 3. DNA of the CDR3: TGCGCCAGCAGCCAAGTAGGGACAGGCAACTATGGCTACACCTTC. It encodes CASSQVGTGNYGYTF.

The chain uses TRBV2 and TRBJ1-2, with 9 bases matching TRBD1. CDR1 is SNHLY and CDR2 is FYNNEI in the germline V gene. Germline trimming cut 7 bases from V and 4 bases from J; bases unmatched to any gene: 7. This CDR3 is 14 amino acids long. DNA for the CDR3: TGTGCCAGCATCTCGGACAGGGGAGGCTATGGCTACACCTTC. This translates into CASISDRGGYGYTF. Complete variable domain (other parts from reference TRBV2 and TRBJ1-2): EPEVTQTPSHQVTQMGQEVILRCVPISNHLYFYWYRQILGQKVEFLVSFYNNEISEKSEIFDDQFSVERPDGSNFTLKIRSTKLEDSAMYFCASISDRGGYGYTFGSGTRLTVV.

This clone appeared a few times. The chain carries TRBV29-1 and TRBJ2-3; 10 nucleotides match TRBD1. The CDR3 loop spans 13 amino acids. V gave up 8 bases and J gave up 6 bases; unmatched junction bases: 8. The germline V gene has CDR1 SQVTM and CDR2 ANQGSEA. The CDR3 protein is CSSRDRGVDTQYF. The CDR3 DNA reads TGCAGCTCCCGGGACAGGGGTGTCGATACGCAGTATTTT.

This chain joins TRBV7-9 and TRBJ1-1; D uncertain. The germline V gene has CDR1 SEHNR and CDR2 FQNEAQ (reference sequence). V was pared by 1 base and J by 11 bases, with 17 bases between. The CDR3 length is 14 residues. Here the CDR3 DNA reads TGTGCCAGCAGCTTAGGGGTCCACCCAAAAGGGGCTTTCTTT. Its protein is CASSLGVHPKGAFF.

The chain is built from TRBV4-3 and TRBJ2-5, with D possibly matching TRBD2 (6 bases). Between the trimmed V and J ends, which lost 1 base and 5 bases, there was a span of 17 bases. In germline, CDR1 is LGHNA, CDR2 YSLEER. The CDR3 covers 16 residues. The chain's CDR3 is CASSQGNAGPVETQYF. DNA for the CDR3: TGCGCCAGCAGCCAAGGAAACGCGGGGCCTGTGGAGACCCAGTACTTC.

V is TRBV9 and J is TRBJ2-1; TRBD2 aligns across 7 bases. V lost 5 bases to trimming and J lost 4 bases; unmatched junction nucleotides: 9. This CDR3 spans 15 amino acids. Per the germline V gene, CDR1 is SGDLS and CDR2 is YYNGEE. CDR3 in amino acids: CASRSGGSAYNEQFF. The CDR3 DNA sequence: TGTGCCAGCAGGTCGGGCGGGAGCGCGTACAATGAGCAGTTCTTC.

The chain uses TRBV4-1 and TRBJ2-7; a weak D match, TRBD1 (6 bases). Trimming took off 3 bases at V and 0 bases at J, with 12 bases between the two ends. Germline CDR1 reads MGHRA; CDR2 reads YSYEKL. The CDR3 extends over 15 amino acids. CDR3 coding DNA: TGCGCCAGCAGCCAGAGGGACACCAGCTCCTACGAGCAGTACTTC. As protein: CASSQRDTSSYEQYF.

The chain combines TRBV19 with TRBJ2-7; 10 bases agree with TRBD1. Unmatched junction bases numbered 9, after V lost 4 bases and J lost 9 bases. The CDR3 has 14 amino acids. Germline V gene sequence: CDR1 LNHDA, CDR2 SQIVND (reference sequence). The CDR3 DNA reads TGTGCCAGTAGTAAGGGACAGGGGAAGGGTGCGCAGTACTTC. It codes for CASSKGQGKGAQYF.

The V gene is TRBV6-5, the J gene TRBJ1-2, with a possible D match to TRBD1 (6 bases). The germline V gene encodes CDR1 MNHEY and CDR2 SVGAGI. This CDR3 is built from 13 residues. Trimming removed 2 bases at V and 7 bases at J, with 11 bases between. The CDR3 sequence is CASSYVTGGGYTF. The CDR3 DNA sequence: TGTGCCAGCAGTTACGTGACAGGAGGTGGCTACACCTTC.

The CDR3 spells CATGAGGTSSYNEQFF. CDR3 nucleotides: TGTGCCACTGGAGCAGGGGGGACTAGCTCCTACAATGAGCAGTTCTTC. The chain is built from TRBV10-3 and TRBJ2-1; tentative D call: TRBD2 (8 bases). The V gene lost 10 bases and the J gene lost 0 bases, with 19 bases spanning the gap. The germline CDR1 and CDR2 sequences are ENHRY and SYGVKD. The CDR3 runs to 16 residues.